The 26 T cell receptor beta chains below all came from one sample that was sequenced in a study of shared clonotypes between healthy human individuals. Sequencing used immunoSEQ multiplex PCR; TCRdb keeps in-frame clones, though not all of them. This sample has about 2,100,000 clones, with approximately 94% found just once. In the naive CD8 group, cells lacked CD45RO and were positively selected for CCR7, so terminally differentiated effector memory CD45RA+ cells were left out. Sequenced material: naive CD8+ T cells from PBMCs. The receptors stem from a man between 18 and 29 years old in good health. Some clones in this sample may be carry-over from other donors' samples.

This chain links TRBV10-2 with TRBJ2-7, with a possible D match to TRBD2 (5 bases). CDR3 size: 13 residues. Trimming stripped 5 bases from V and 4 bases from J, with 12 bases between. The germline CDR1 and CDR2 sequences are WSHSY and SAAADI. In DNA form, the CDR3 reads TGCGCCAGCAGTCCGGGGTGGGGTTACGAGCAGTACTTC. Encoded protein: CASSPGWGYEQYF.

CDR3 protein: CASRFTGTSNEQFF. CDR3 in DNA: TGTGCCAGCAGATTTACCGGGACTAGCAATGAGCAGTTCTTC. The rearrangement joins TRBV27 to TRBJ2-1; 8 positions agree with TRBD2. CDR1 is MNHEY and CDR2 is SMNVEV in the germline V gene (reference sequence). J lost 6 bases, V lost 6 bases, and 7 bases had no gene match. The CDR3 is 14 residues long.

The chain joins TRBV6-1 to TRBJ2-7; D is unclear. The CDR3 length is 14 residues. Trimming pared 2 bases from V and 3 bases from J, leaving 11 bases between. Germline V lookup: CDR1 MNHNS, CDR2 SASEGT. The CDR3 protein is CASSESRVGYEQYF. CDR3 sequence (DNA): TGTGCCAGCAGTGAATCAAGGGTGGGCTACGAGCAGTACTTC.

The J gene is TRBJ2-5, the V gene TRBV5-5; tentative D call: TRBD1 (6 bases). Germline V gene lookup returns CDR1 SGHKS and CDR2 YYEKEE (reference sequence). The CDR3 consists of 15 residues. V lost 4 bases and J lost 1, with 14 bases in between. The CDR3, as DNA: TGTGCCAGCAGCCACTCGGACAGTCGCCAAGAGACCCAGTACTTC. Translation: CASSHSDSRQETQYF.

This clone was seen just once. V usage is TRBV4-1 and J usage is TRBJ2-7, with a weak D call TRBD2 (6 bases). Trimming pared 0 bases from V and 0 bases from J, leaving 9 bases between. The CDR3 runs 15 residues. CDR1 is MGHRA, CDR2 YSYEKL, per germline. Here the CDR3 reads CASSQEWRDSYEQYF. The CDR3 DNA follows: TGCGCCAGCAGCCAAGAATGGCGGGACTCCTACGAGCAGTACTTC.

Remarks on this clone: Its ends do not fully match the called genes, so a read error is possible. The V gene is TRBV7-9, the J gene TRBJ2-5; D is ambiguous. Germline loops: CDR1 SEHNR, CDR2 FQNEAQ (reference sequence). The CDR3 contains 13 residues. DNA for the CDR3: TGTACCAGCAGCTTAGTAAGGTCGGAGACCCAGTACTTC. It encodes CTSSLVRSETQYF.

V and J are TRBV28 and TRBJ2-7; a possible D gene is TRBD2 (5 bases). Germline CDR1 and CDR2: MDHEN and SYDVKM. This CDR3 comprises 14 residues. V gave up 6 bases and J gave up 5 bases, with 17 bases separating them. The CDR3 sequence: CASSHYLVGDEQYF. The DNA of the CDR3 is TGTGCCAGCAGCCACTACCTTGTGGGAGACGAGCAGTACTTC. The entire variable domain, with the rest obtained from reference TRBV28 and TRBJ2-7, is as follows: DVKVTQSSRYLVKRTGEKVFLECVQDMDHENMFWYRQDPGLGLRLIYFSYDVKMKEKGDIPEGYSVSREKKERFSLILESASTNQTSMYLCASSHYLVGDEQYFGPGTRLTVT.

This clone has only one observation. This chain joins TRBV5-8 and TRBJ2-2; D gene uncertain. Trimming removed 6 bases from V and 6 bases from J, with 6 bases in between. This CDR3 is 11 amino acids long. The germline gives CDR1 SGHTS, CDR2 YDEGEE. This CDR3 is CASTQSGELFF. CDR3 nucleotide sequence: TGTGCCAGCACCCAATCCGGGGAGCTGTTTTTT.

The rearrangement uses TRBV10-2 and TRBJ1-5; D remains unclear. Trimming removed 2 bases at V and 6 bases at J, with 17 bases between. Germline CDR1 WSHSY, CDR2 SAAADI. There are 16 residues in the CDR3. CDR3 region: CASSERTAFLLQPQHF. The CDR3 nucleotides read TGCGCCAGCAGTGAGAGGACGGCCTTTTTGCTTCAGCCCCAGCATTTT.

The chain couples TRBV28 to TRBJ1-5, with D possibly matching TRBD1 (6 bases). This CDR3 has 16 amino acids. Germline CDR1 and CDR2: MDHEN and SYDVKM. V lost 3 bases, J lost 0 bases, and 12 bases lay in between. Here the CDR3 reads CASSFSDRYSNQPQHF. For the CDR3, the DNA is TGTGCCAGCAGTTTTTCGGACAGATATAGCAATCAGCCCCAGCATTTT.

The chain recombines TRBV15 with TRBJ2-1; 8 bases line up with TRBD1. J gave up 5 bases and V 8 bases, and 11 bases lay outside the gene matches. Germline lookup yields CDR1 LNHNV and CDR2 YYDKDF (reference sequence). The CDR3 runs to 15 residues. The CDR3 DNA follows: TGTGCCACCGCGTTAGCCCGGGACAGGAACAATGAGCAGTTCTTC. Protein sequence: CATALARDRNNEQFF.

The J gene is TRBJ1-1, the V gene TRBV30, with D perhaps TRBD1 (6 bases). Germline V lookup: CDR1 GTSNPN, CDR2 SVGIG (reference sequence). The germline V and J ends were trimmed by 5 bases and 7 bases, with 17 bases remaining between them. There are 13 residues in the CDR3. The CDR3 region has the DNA TGTGCCTGGTTGGACAGAAGGACCATTGAAGCTTTCTTT. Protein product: CAWLDRRTIEAFF. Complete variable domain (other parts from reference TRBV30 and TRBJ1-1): SQTIHQWPATLVQPVGSPLSLECTVEGTSNPNLYWYRQAAGRGLQLLFYSVGIGQISSEVPQNLSASRPQDRQFILSSKKLLLSDSGFYLCAWLDRRTIEAFFGQGTRLTVV.

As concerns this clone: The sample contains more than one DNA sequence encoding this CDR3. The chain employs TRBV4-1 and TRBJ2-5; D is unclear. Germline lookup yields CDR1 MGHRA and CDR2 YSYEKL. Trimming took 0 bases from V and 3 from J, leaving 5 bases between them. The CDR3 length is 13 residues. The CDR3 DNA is TGCGCCAGCAGCCAAGATCGAGAAGAGACCCAGTACTTC. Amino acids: CASSQDREETQYF.

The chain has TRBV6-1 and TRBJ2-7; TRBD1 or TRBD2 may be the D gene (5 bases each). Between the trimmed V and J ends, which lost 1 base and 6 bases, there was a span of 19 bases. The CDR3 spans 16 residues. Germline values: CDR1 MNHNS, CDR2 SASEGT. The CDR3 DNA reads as TGTGCCAGCAGTGAAGGCGGTCGGGGCACCTACAGCGAGCAGTACTTC. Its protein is CASSEGGRGTYSEQYF.

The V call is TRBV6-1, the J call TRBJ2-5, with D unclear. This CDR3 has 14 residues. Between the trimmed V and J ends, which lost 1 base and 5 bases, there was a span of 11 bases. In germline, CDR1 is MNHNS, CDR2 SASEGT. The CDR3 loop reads CASSEGLLGETQYF. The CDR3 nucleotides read TGTGCCAGCAGTGAAGGACTCTTAGGGGAGACCCAGTACTTC.

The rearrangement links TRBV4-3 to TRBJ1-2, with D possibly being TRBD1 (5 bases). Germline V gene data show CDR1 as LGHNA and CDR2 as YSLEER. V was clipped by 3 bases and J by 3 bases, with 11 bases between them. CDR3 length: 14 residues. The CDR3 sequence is CASSQTQAHYGYTF. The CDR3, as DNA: TGCGCCAGCAGCCAGACACAGGCGCACTATGGCTACACCTTC.

As DNA, the CDR3 is TGTGCCAGCAGCCAGACATCCTCCTACGAGCAGTACTTC. Its protein is CASSQTSSYEQYF. The chain couples TRBV4-2 to TRBJ2-7; D ambiguous. CDR1 LGHNA and CDR2 YNFKEQ come from the germline V gene. The CDR3 runs to 13 residues. Trimming shortened V by 3 bases and J by 0 bases, and 6 bases separated the two germline ends.

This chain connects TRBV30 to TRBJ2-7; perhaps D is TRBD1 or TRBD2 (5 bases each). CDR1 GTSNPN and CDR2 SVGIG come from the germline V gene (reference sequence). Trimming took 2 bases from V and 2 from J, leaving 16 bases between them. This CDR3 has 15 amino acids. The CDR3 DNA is TGTGCCTGGAGTCCCCCCCCGGGGCTTACCTACGAGCAGTACTTC. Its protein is CAWSPPPGLTYEQYF.

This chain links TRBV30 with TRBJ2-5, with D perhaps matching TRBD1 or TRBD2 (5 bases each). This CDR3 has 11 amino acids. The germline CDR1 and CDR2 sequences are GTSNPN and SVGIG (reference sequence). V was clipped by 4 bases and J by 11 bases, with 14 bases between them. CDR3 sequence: CAWNFVGEQYF. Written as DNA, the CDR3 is TGTGCCTGGAACTTCGTAGGGGAGCAGTACTTC.

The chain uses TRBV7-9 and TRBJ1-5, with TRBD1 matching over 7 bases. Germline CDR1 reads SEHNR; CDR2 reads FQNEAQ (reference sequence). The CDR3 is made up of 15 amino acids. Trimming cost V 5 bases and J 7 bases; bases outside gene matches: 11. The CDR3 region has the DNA TGTGCCAGCAGCCAAGAAGGAGGGGGCAGACAGCCCCAGCATTTT. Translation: CASSQEGGGRQPQHF. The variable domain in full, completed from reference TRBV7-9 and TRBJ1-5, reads DTGVSQNPRHKITKRGQNVTFRCDPISEHNRLYWYRQTLGQGPEFLTYFQNEAQLEKSRLLSDRFSAERPKGSFSTLEIQRTEQGDSAMYLCASSQEGGGRQPQHFGDGTRLSIL.

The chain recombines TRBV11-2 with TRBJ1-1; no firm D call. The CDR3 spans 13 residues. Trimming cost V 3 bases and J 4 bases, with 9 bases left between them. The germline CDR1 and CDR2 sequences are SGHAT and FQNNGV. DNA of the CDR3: TGTGCCAGCAGCTTCGAAGGGTCCACTGAAGCTTTCTTT. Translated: CASSFEGSTEAFF.

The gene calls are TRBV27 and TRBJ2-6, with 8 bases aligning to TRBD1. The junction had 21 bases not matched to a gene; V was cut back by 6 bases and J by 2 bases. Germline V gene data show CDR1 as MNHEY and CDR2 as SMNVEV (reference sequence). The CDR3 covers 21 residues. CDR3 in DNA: TGTGCCAGCAGACTTGACAGGGGCGCTTCAATAGGTCCTACTGGGGCCAACGTCCTGACTTTC. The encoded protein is CASRLDRGASIGPTGANVLTF.

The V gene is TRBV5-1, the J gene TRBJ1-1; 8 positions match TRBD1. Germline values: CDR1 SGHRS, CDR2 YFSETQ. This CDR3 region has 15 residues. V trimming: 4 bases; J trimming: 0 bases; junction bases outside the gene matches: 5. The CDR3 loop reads CASSTRQGLNTEAFF. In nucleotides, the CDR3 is TGCGCCAGCAGCACAAGACAGGGGTTGAACACTGAAGCTTTCTTT. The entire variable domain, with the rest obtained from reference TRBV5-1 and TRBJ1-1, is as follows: KAGVTQTPRYLIKTRGQQVTLSCSPISGHRSVSWYQQTPGQGLQFLFEYFSETQRNKGNFPGRFSGRQFSNSRSEMNVSTLELGDSALYLCASSTRQGLNTEAFFGQGTRLTVV.

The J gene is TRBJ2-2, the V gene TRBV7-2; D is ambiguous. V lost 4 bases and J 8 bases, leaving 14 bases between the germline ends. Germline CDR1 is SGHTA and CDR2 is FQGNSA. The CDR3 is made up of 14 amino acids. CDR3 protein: CASSWVSSPGELFF. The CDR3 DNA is TGTGCCAGCAGCTGGGTCTCCTCACCGGGGGAGCTGTTTTTT.

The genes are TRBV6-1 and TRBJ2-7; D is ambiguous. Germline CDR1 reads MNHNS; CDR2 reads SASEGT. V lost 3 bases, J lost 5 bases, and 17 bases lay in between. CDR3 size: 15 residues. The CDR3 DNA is TGTGCCAGCAGTGAGAGTCGTTTCGCGGTTGACGAGCAGTACTTC. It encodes CASSESRFAVDEQYF.

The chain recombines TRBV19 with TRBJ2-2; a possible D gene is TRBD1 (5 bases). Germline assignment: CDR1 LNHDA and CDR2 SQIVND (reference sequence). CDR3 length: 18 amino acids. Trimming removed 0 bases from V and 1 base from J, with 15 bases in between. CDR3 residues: CASSIDLGQGWNTGELFF. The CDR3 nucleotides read TGTGCCAGTAGTATAGATCTCGGGCAGGGATGGAACACCGGGGAGCTGTTTTTT. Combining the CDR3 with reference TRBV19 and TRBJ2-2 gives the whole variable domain DGGITQSPKYLFRKEGQNVTLSCEQNLNHDAMYWYRQDPGQGLRLIYYSQIVNDFQKGDIAEGYSVSREKKESFPLTVTSAQKNPTAFYLCASSIDLGQGWNTGELFFGEGSRLTVL.